This T cell receptor (beta chain) derives from a study of T cell changes during pregnancy in multiple sclerosis. The protocol was immunoSEQ multiplex PCR, while the TCRdb copy is restricted to in-frame clones and leaves out a portion. The table has 35,000 to 40,000 clones, about 90% seen once. The length of the CDR3 is 14 residues. The V and J ends lost 1 base and 5 bases respectively, with 11 bases between them. Germline V gives CDR1 SGHAT, CDR2 FQDESV (reference sequence). The receptor comes from a female donor with multiple sclerosis, enrolled in a pregnancy study. The specimen was CD4+ T cells from peripheral blood mononuclear cells, collected before pregnancy. The chain has TRBV11-1 and TRBJ1-1, with unresolved D. CDR3 sequence reads: CASSLDTGMTEAFF. Written as DNA, the CDR3 is TGTGCCAGCAGCTTAGATACGGGGATGACTGAAGCTTTCTTT.